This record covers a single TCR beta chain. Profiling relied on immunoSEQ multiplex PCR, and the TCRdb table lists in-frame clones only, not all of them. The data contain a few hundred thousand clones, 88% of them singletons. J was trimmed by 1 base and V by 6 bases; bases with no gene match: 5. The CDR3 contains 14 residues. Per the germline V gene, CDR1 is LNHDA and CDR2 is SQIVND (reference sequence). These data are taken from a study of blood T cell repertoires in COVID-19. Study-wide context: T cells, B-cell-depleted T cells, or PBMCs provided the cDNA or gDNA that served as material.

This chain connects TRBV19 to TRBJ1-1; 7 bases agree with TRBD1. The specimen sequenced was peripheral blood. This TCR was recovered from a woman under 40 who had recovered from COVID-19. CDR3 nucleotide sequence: TGTGCCAGTAGCCGTGGGACAGAGAACACTGAAGCTTTCTTT. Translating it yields CASSRGTENTEAFF.